In its sample, the clone carrying this T cell receptor beta chain was seen a few times. The CDR3 is 17 residues long. Germline trimming cut 0 bases from V and 0 bases from J; bases unmatched to any gene: 7. The germline CDR1 and CDR2 sequences are SGDLS and YYNGEE. Generated by immunoSEQ multiplex PCR, the TCRdb table keeps only in-frame clones and is missing some. The sample has over 150,000 clones; 91% are singletons. This entry is derived from a study of T cell responses to AZD1222 COVID-19 vaccine. The sequence was collected from an adult who received the AZD1222 COVID-19 vaccine. The specimen was peripheral blood, collected 28 days after the second AZD1222 dose. The chain uses TRBV9 and TRBJ2-3, with 7 bases identical to TRBD2. CDR3 nucleotides: TGTGCCAGCAGCGTAGATGCTGGAGCGGGGAGCACAGATACGCAGTATTTT. The encoded protein is CASSVDAGAGSTDTQYF.